What follows are 16 T cell receptor beta chains derived from one specimen sequenced in a study of human T cells and chemical hapten exposure (dated by TCRdb to the early 2020s). The library was built by means of RACE. These reads were obtained on a NextSeq 500. Using fastp trimming at Q25 and MiXCR clonotype assembly, TCRdb reanalyzed the public sequencing data and kept in-frame beta chains. Identical CDR3 proteins give one entry, which carries the most common genes and DNA. Counted in this sample were approximately 370,000 distinct CDR3 sequences; 4.5% to 5.5% of them appeared once. The biggest ten clones account for about 8.7% of the sample. Reading the label with the study, this specimen's time point is: pre-sensitization, week 0. The intended sense of this specimen's treatment or condition label: therapeutic diphenylcyclopropenone sensitization with weekly scalp DPC. The material sequenced was whole blood, taken in connection with sensitization to the hapten diphenylcyclopropenone (DPC). Receptor source: a woman under 30 with alopecia areata. Some clones in this sample may be carry-over from other donors' samples.

This clonotype was counted a few times. The chain uses TRBV20-1 and TRBJ1-2; the match to TRBD1 covers 9 bases. The germline CDR1 and CDR2 sequences are DFQATT and SNEGSKA (reference sequence). V was pared by 5 bases and J by 0 bases, with 4 bases of the junction left unmatched. This CDR3 spans 14 amino acids. This chain's CDR3 is CSAPGQGANYGYTF. CDR3 sequence (DNA): TGCAGTGCTCCGGGACAGGGAGCTAACTATGGCTACACCTTC.

This clonotype appeared many times. The V gene is TRBV10-3, the J gene TRBJ2-7; D possibly matches TRBD1 or TRBD2 (6 bases each). Germline V lookup: CDR1 ENHRY, CDR2 SYGVKD. Trimming cost V 5 bases and J 0 bases, with 14 bases left between them. CDR3 length: 15 residues. The CDR3 nucleotides read TGTGCCATCAGTCCCGCCGGGGGCAGCTCCTACGAGCAGTACTTC. Translation gives CAISPAGGSSYEQYF.

The chain employs TRBV7-9 and TRBJ1-2, with D possibly being TRBD1 (5 bases). CDR1 is SEHNR and CDR2 is FQNEAQ in the germline V gene (reference sequence). Trimming took 2 bases from V and 4 from J, leaving 17 bases between them. The CDR3 is 16 residues long. The CDR3, as DNA: TGTGCCAGCAGCTTAAATGGGGCAGCCTACCTCTATGGCTACACCTTC. The encoded protein is CASSLNGAAYLYGYTF.

The chain links TRBV6-5 to TRBJ1-1; a weak D match, TRBD1 (5 bases). The germline V and J ends were trimmed by 4 bases and 1 base, with 10 bases remaining between them. This CDR3 region has 14 residues. From germline, CDR1 is MNHEY and CDR2 SVGAGI. The CDR3 region is CASSWRGPNTEAFF. The CDR3 DNA reads TGTGCCAGCAGTTGGAGGGGACCGAACACTGAAGCTTTCTTT.

This clonotype was counted a few times. The V call is TRBV7-9, the J call TRBJ1-3; D ambiguous. The CDR3 sequence is 16 residues long. Germline V gene lookup returns CDR1 SEHNR and CDR2 FQNEAQ (reference sequence). With 4 bases removed from V and 0 bases from J, the gap between germline ends came to 13 bases. Here the CDR3 reads CASSSDPLISGNTIYF. CDR3 bases: TGTGCCAGCAGCTCGGACCCTCTAATCTCTGGAAACACCATATATTTT.

The V call is TRBV9, the J call TRBJ2-1, with 16 bases lining up with TRBD2. J was trimmed by 14 bases and V by 7 bases; bases with no gene match: 6. The CDR3 has 13 amino acids. The germline V gene has CDR1 SGDLS and CDR2 YYNGEE. Written as DNA, the CDR3 is TGTGCCAGCGCCGGGACTAGCGGGGGGGCGGAGTTCTTC. Translating it yields CASAGTSGGAEFF.

This clonotype has ten or more counts. The chain couples TRBV2 to TRBJ1-5; 7 nucleotides agree with TRBD1. V gave up 4 bases and J gave up 2 bases; unmatched junction bases: 2. The CDR3 spans 14 residues. CDR1 and CDR2 from the germline V gene are SNHLY and FYNNEI. The CDR3 is CASSVTGGNQPQHF. DNA of the CDR3: TGTGCCAGCAGTGTAACAGGGGGCAATCAGCCCCAGCATTTT.

The V gene is TRBV3-1, the J gene TRBJ1-1, with a tentative D call TRBD1 (6 bases). V lost 1 base and J lost 1, with 10 bases in between. Germline values: CDR1 LGHDT, CDR2 YNNKEL (reference sequence). This CDR3 has 15 residues. The CDR3 protein is CASSQGQQGNTEAFF. DNA for the CDR3: TGTGCCAGCAGCCAAGGCCAACAGGGGAACACTGAAGCTTTCTTT.

This rearrangement joins TRBV12-3 or TRBV12-4 to TRBJ2-5, with 9 bases matching TRBD2. Trimming cost V 5 bases and J 4 bases; bases outside gene matches: 5. The CDR3 covers 14 residues. The CDR3 DNA reads as TGTGCCAGCAGTCAAGAAGCGGGGGGAGAGACCCAGTACTTC. This translates into CASSQEAGGETQYF.

This clonotype was found many times. This chain uses TRBV4-3 with TRBJ2-1; weak D call: TRBD2 (7 bases). Per germline, CDR1 LGHNA and CDR2 YSLEER. Trimming stripped 1 base from V and 3 bases from J, with 13 bases between. The CDR3 has 16 residues. Written as DNA, the CDR3 is TGCGCCAGCAGCCAAGTTACGGGGGGCGACTACAATGAGCAGTTCTTC. Translated, it gives CASSQVTGGDYNEQFF.

In its sample, this clonotype was seen many times. The chain uses TRBV4-1 and TRBJ2-7, with 9 bases matching TRBD1. The CDR3 length is 15 residues. J lost 3 bases, V lost 0 bases, and 3 bases had no gene match. Germline V gene lookup returns CDR1 MGHRA and CDR2 YSYEKL. The CDR3, as DNA: TGCGCCAGCAGCCAAGATGGGACAGGGCACTACGAGCAGTACTTC. It is translated as CASSQDGTGHYEQYF.

J is TRBJ1-1 and V is TRBV7-9, with unresolved D. Between the trimmed V and J ends, which lost 1 base and 7 bases, there was a span of 7 bases. This CDR3 is 12 amino acids long. Germline CDR1 is SEHNR and CDR2 is FQNEAQ (reference sequence). CDR3 region: CASSLGAIEAFF. The CDR3 coding sequence is TGTGCCAGCAGCTTAGGGGCAATTGAAGCTTTCTTT. Together with reference TRBV7-9 and TRBJ1-1, the CDR3 gives the full variable domain: DTGVSQNPRHKITKRGQNVTFRCDPISEHNRLYWYRQTLGQGPEFLTYFQNEAQLEKSRLLSDRFSAERPKGSFSTLEIQRTEQGDSAMYLCASSLGAIEAFFGQGTRLTVV.

This chain uses TRBV5-1 with TRBJ2-2, with 11 nucleotides matching TRBD1. J gave up 3 bases and V 2 bases, and 3 bases lay outside the gene matches. The germline gives CDR1 SGHRS, CDR2 YFSETQ. The length of the CDR3 is 16 residues. The CDR3 is CASSLGQGADTGELFF. For the CDR3, the DNA is TGCGCCAGCAGCTTAGGACAGGGGGCGGACACCGGGGAGCTGTTTTTT.

The chain is built from TRBV12-3 or TRBV12-4 and TRBJ2-5; 14 positions agree with TRBD2. The CDR3 totals 13 residues. V shed 6 bases and J 11 bases; nucleotides not matched to a gene: 5. The chain's CDR3 is CASRGTSGGSQYF. The DNA of the CDR3 is TGTGCCAGCAGAGGGACTAGCGGGGGATCTCAGTACTTC.

This clonotype was counted ten times or more. V usage is TRBV6-2 or TRBV6-3 and J usage is TRBJ1-1, with 7 nucleotides matching TRBD1. Germline CDR1 MNHEY, CDR2 SVGEGT. V shed 5 bases and J 5 bases; nucleotides not matched to a gene: 8. This CDR3 spans 14 amino acids. The CDR3 reads CASSPGGRWTEAFF. In DNA form, the CDR3 reads TGTGCCAGCAGTCCAGGGGGAAGATGGACTGAAGCTTTCTTT.

The sample holds one count of this clonotype. Just one base apart from a much larger clone, this may be a read error. This sequence joins TRBV6-1 and TRBJ2-4, with D unresolved. The CDR3 runs to 15 residues. Germline V gives CDR1 MNHNS, CDR2 SASEGT. The CDR3 loop reads CASSELRPAKNNQYF. CDR3 nucleotide sequence: TGTGCCAGCAGTGAACTGCGGCCAGCCAAAAACAATCAGTACTTC.